The 3 T cell receptor beta chains given below trace back to one sample, sequenced in a study of monozygotic twins with inflammatory bowel disease. Each CDR3 protein gets one entry in TCRdb, which reprocessed the 5' RACE reads and gives no DNA. The sample shows 70,000 to 95,000 distinct CDR3 sequences, and about 7.4% sits with its ten largest clones. Material for sequencing was blood. The origin of the receptors is a human donor with ulcerative colitis or Crohn's disease, or a healthy co-twin of an affected twin (not recorded which).

The chain uses TRBV7-6 and TRBJ2-7; no DNA is available, so the TRBD2 call from TCRdb remains unchecked. Germline CDR1 reads SGHVS; CDR2 reads FNYEAQ. The CDR3 is 13 residues long. CDR3 amino acids: CASSIKTGSEQYF.

The chain combines TRBV19 with TRBJ1-5. The CDR3 covers 14 residues. Germline V gives CDR1 LNHDA, CDR2 SQIVND (reference sequence). The chain's CDR3 is CASSIGGRVQPQHF.

CDR3: CASSLRQGGPGELFF. The chain recombines TRBV12-3 or TRBV12-4 with TRBJ2-2; absent DNA, TCRdb's TRBD1 call cannot be checked. The CDR3 runs 15 residues.